The text below deals with one T cell receptor (beta chain). This sample is drawn from a study of monozygotic twins with inflammatory bowel disease. CDR1 and CDR2 from the germline V gene are DFQATT and SNEGSKA (reference sequence). The CDR3 consists of 13 residues. Each sample's cDNA came from eight separate reactions. TCRdb reprocessed the 5' RACE reads; each CDR3 protein has one entry and no DNA is given. The sample table includes more than 110,000 distinct CDR3 sequences. The clonotype originates from a human donor with ulcerative colitis or Crohn's disease, or a healthy co-twin of an affected twin (not recorded which). The V and J genes are TRBV20-1 and TRBJ2-7; TCRdb indicates TRBD2, and absent DNA this call remains unverified. What was sequenced was blood. This CDR3 reads CSSISGRSEEQYF.